This entry lists 14 T cell receptor beta chains sequenced from one sample in a study of blood T cell repertoires in COVID-19. Sequencing used immunoSEQ multiplex PCR; TCRdb keeps in-frame clones, though not all of them. Of 150,000 to 200,000 clones listed, about 85% are singletons. The sequenced sample consisted of peripheral blood. These receptor sequences come from a woman between 40 and 50 years old with COVID-19, enrolled during active disease.

V is TRBV12-3 or TRBV12-4 and J is TRBJ1-2; TRBD1 might be the D (6 bases). V lost 5 bases and J 8 bases, leaving 15 bases between the germline ends. The CDR3 sequence is 13 residues long. Here the CDR3 DNA reads TGTGCCAGCAGTCAAGGTCCGAGGGGGGGCTACACCTTC. Protein: CASSQGPRGGYTF.

V usage is TRBV11-2 and J usage is TRBJ1-2, with no clear D. The ends were cut back, 3 bases at V and 7 bases at J, with 12 bases in the middle. The V gene's germline CDR1 is SGHAT and CDR2 FQNNGV. The CDR3 covers 13 residues. The CDR3 DNA reads as TGTGCCAGCAGCTTGAGTTCGGGGTTTGGCTACACCTTC. Translation: CASSLSSGFGYTF.

In nucleotides, the CDR3 is TGTGCCAGCAGCTTAGAAGGGACTAGGAGGAACATTCAGTACTTC. Its translation: CASSLEGTRRNIQYF. The genes are TRBV7-9 and TRBJ2-4; 8 positions agree with TRBD2. The germline gives CDR1 SEHNR, CDR2 FQNEAQ (reference sequence). The CDR3 extends over 15 amino acids. V was pared by 1 base and J by 7 bases, with 6 bases of the junction left unmatched. Full variable domain (missing parts from reference TRBV7-9 and TRBJ2-4): DTGVSQNPRHKITKRGQNVTFRCDPISEHNRLYWYRQTLGQGPEFLTYFQNEAQLEKSRLLSDRFSAERPKGSFSTLEIQRTEQGDSAMYLCASSLEGTRRNIQYFGAGTRLSVL.

The chain combines TRBV2 with TRBJ1-6; weak D call: TRBD1 (5 bases). Trimming left V 7 bases short and J 0 bases short, with 13 bases between. Germline V gene data show CDR1 as SNHLY and CDR2 as FYNNEI. This CDR3 has 16 residues. The DNA of the CDR3 is TGTGCCAGCATCAGGGACTGGAGCTCCTATAATTCACCCCTCCACTTT. It is translated as CASIRDWSSYNSPLHF. Filled out from reference TRBV2 and TRBJ1-6, the complete variable domain reads EPEVTQTPSHQVTQMGQEVILRCVPISNHLYFYWYRQILGQKVEFLVSFYNNEISEKSEIFDDQFSVERPDGSNFTLKIRSTKLEDSAMYFCASIRDWSSYNSPLHFGNGTRLTVT.

The J gene is TRBJ2-2, the V gene TRBV10-3; 9 bases are shared with TRBD2. With 2 bases clipped from V and 6 bases from J, the junction kept 10 bases outside the gene matches. Germline CDR1 and CDR2: ENHRY and SYGVKD. This CDR3 comprises 17 residues. CDR3 region: CAISESLAGQSAGELFF. The CDR3 nucleotides are TGTGCCATCAGTGAGAGTCTAGCGGGACAGTCGGCCGGGGAGCTGTTTTTT.

This chain connects TRBV10-3 to TRBJ2-2; 8 bases fit TRBD2. Germline CDR1 is ENHRY and CDR2 is SYGVKD. V lost 3 bases to trimming and J lost 6 bases; unmatched junction nucleotides: 9. This CDR3 is built from 16 residues. In nucleotides, the CDR3 is TGTGCCATCAGTGACGGACTAGCAAGGGTCCCCGGGGAGCTGTTTTTT. Amino acid sequence: CAISDGLARVPGELFF.

This rearrangement joins TRBV30 to TRBJ1-5, with D possibly matching TRBD1 (5 bases). V was pared by 5 bases and J by 2 bases, with 10 bases between. This CDR3 is built from 13 residues. Germline assignment: CDR1 GTSNPN and CDR2 SVGIG (reference sequence). CDR3 in amino acids: CAWAKQGNQPQHF. CDR3 DNA sequence: TGTGCCTGGGCTAAACAGGGCAATCAGCCCCAGCATTTT.

The chain carries TRBV4-2 and TRBJ1-1; perhaps TRBD1 as D (5 bases). Germline CDR1 is LGHNA and CDR2 is YNFKEQ. The germline V and J ends were trimmed by 0 bases and 3 bases, with 11 bases remaining between them. The CDR3 runs 15 residues. Here the CDR3 reads CASSQDLREDTEAFF. In nucleotides, the CDR3 is TGTGCCAGCAGCCAAGATCTCAGGGAGGACACTGAAGCTTTCTTT.

This clone was counted a single time. The chain employs TRBV2 and TRBJ2-5; TRBD2 matches at 7 bases. The CDR3 has 13 amino acids. The germline V gene encodes CDR1 SNHLY and CDR2 FYNNEI. V trimming: 6 bases; J trimming: 2 bases; junction bases outside the gene matches: 3. This CDR3 reads CASRTSRQETQYF. The CDR3 nucleotides are TGTGCCAGCAGGACTAGCAGACAAGAGACCCAGTACTTC.

V and J are TRBV3-1 (or the pseudogene TRBV3-2) and TRBJ1-1; D may be TRBD1 (5 bases). Trimming left V 1 base short and J 8 bases short, with 5 bases between. Germline CDR1 LGHDT, CDR2 YNNKEL (reference sequence). The length of the CDR3 is 11 residues. CDR3 protein: CASSQAGEAFF. The CDR3 DNA sequence: TGTGCCAGCAGCCAAGCAGGGGAAGCTTTCTTT.

This chain uses TRBV4-1 with TRBJ2-1, with 7 bases that match TRBD1. J lost 9 bases, V lost 1 base, and 9 bases had no gene match. The germline V gene encodes CDR1 MGHRA and CDR2 YSYEKL. The CDR3 runs to 15 residues. CDR3 nucleotides: TGCGCCAGCAGCCAAGGACAGGGCGGTATGAGTGAGCAGTTCTTC. As protein: CASSQGQGGMSEQFF.

The V call is TRBV12-5, the J call TRBJ2-3; TRBD2 matches 10 bases. With 0 bases clipped from V and 0 bases from J, the junction kept 6 bases outside the gene matches. This CDR3 contains 18 residues. Germline V gene lookup returns CDR1 LGHNT and CDR2 FRNRAP. The CDR3 DNA reads as TGTGCTAGTGGTTTGGTACGGGCTAGCGGGGGTAGCACAGATACGCAGTATTTT. This sequence encodes CASGLVRASGGSTDTQYF. The full variable domain, its missing parts supplied by reference TRBV12-5 and TRBJ2-3, is DARVTQTPRHKVTEMGQEVTMRCQPILGHNTVFWYRQTMMQGLELLAYFRNRAPLDDSGMPKDRFSAEMPDATLATLKIQPSEPRDSAVYFCASGLVRASGGSTDTQYFGPGTRLTVL.

The chain recombines TRBV6-1 with TRBJ2-3; 8 positions agree with TRBD2. Trimming at V came to 2 bases and at J to 3 bases, leaving 7 bases not matched to a gene. There are 16 residues in the CDR3. Germline values: CDR1 MNHNS, CDR2 SASEGT. In nucleotides, the CDR3 is TGTGCCAGCAGTGAAACCTCCGGGGGGGCAACAGATACGCAGTATTTT. Its translation is CASSETSGGATDTQYF.

The chain employs TRBV23-1 and TRBJ1-1; the match to TRBD1 covers 10 bases. TRBV23-1 is labeled an ORF, and its function is uncertain. This CDR3 has 17 amino acids. The ends lost 8 bases at V and 1 base at J; junction bases unmatched: 13. In nucleotides, the CDR3 is TGCGCCAGCCCCCCGACAACACGGACAGGGGGGAACACTGAAGCTTTCTTT. It encodes CASPPTTRTGGNTEAFF.